This T cell receptor beta chain was obtained from a study of Graves' ophthalmopathy and Graves' hyperthyroidism. Amplification from RNA transcripts yielded the TCR beta CDR3 regions. The authors performed first-round RT-PCR with HTBI primers and then a second-round multiplex PCR. Each CDR3 protein gets one entry after TCRdb re-called the multiplex PCR reads with MiXCR. The sample gives roughly 500,000 distinct CDR3 sequences, approximately 15% of which show up once; approximately 9.8% is in the top ten. The V end was cut by 0 bases, the J end by 1 base, with 12 bases between. Germline-derived CDR1 and CDR2 are MGHDK and SYGVNS. This CDR3 contains 16 residues.

The sequence was obtained from a woman between 25 and 40 years old with Graves' ophthalmopathy. The V gene is TRBV25-1, the J gene TRBJ2-5; D not resolved. Sequencing was performed on blood. CDR3 DNA: TGTGCCAGCAGTGAATATAGGCAGGAGAGCCAAGAGACCCAGTACTTC. Protein: CASSEYRQESQETQYF.